This T cell receptor beta chain derives from a study of graft-versus-host responses after intestinal transplantation. Broader study findings: Maximum circulating GvH clone levels tracked with early post-transplant HvG decreases. High graft-versus-host to host-versus-graft clonal ratios were found in allografts of patients who had graft-donor T cell macrochimerism.

Deletions cut 1 base from V and 8 bases from J, with 18 bases between. The CDR3 is 16 amino acids. The germline gives CDR1 MRHNA, CDR2 SNTAGT. Using immunoSEQ multiplex PCR, the repertoire was profiled, and TCRdb retains in-frame clones only, with some absent. The table records over 90,000 clones, about 91% of them present only once. Of note for this clone: Antigen unknown.

The J gene is TRBJ2-1, the V gene TRBV6-4, with a weak D call TRBD2 (6 bases). Material: unstimulated CD8+ T cells sorted from spleen or lymph node cells, obtained before intestinal transplant. The TCR comes from a human donor who received an intestinal transplant. The CDR3 DNA sequence: TGTGCCAGCAGTGACTTCGGGGGATGTATTGGCGATGAGCAGTTCTTC. This gives the protein CASSDFGGCIGDEQFF.